One T cell receptor beta chain is described in this entry. Germline values: CDR1 LGHDT, CDR2 YNNKEL (reference sequence). Trimming left V 1 base short and J 8 bases short, with 15 bases between. The CDR3 consists of 15 residues. The data were obtained in a study of blood T cell repertoires in COVID-19. Clinical histories supplied by participants themselves formed the basis of cohort assignment. The study counted Cohort 3 donors as recovered given two negative PCRs, clearance, or symptom resolution. How the authors handled the data: Amplifying reference gene primers gave estimates of nucleated cell counts. TCRdb's copy holds only in-frame clones and misses some; the assay was immunoSEQ multiplex PCR. Clone size and the V and J calls come from that table; the DNA yielded D and trimming. This table has a few hundred thousand clones, roughly nine tenths appearing once.

Sequences were obtained from PBMCs or T cells enriched from blood (not recorded which). This chain joins TRBV3-1 (or the pseudogene TRBV3-2) and TRBJ1-3; no firm D call. The clonotype was recovered from a woman aged 55 to 70 who had recovered from COVID-19. The CDR3 here is CASSQGSSPGDTIYF. CDR3 sequence (DNA): TGTGCCAGCAGCCAAGGTAGCAGTCCCGGGGACACCATATATTTT.